One and the same sample provided the 4 T cell receptor beta chains below, sequenced in a study of shared clonotypes between healthy human individuals. Clones were read by immunoSEQ multiplex PCR, and TCRdb kept only the in-frame ones, dropping some. Of about 380,000 clones listed, about 97% are singletons. Specimen: memory CD8+ T cells sorted from blood. Subset given: CD45RO+ cells pooled with CCR7-negative TemRA cells. The receptors were gathered from a young man in good health.

The chain recombines TRBV11-2 with TRBJ2-3, with TRBD2 matching over 7 bases. Per the germline V gene, CDR1 is SGHAT and CDR2 is FQNNGV. The CDR3 contains 15 residues. The junction had 2 bases not matched to a gene; V was cut back by 2 bases and J by 0 bases. The CDR3 DNA is TGTGCCAGCAGCTTAATTAGCGGGAGCACAGATACGCAGTATTTT. Its protein is CASSLISGSTDTQYF.

The chain recombines TRBV5-6 with TRBJ1-3; no reliable D call. Germline V gene data show CDR1 as SGHDT and CDR2 as YYEEEE. Trimming left V 2 bases short and J 1 base short, with 10 bases between. This CDR3 comprises 15 residues. CDR3 bases: TGTGCCAGCAGCTTTGGTCTATCGTCTGGAAACACCATATATTTT. This sequence encodes CASSFGLSSGNTIYF.

The chain combines TRBV28 with TRBJ2-7; 9 bases fit TRBD2. The CDR3 has 16 amino acids. The trim removed 5 bases at V and 1 base at J, leaving 9 bases unmatched. In germline, CDR1 is MDHEN, CDR2 SYDVKM. CDR3 nucleotides: TGTGCCAGCAGTACGTATAGCGGGAGAAAGTCCTACGAGCAGTACTTC. It codes for CASSTYSGRKSYEQYF.

V and J are TRBV28 and TRBJ2-1; 16 bases align to TRBD2. The CDR3 extends over 19 amino acids. V gave up 5 bases and J gave up 0 bases; unmatched junction bases: 7. Germline lookup yields CDR1 MDHEN and CDR2 SYDVKM. CDR3 residues: CASSIPGTSGRASYNEQFF. For the CDR3, the DNA is TGTGCCAGCAGTATCCCCGGGACTAGCGGGAGGGCCTCCTACAATGAGCAGTTCTTC.